This T cell receptor (beta chain) was obtained from a study of T cell responses to AZD1222 COVID-19 vaccine. Germline CDR1 reads DFQATT; CDR2 reads SNEGSKA (reference sequence). The length of the CDR3 is 16 residues. With 3 bases clipped from V and 2 bases from J, the junction kept 11 bases outside the gene matches. Assay: immunoSEQ multiplex PCR; the TCRdb copy retains only in-frame clones and omits some. Here the sample spans fewer than 150,000 clones, around nine tenths being singletons. A few counts support this clone. The antigen remains unidentified. Study-wide results and limits: Clonal diversity was possibly underestimated; the donors were predominantly white British and more often female. Repertoires were obtained only post-peak T cell response. Nearly half of spike-specific TCRs reportedly target unmutated variant regions.

The chain uses TRBV20-1 and TRBJ2-5, with 8 nucleotides matching TRBD1. Material: peripheral blood, obtained on day 0 of AZD1222 vaccination. The clonotype was recovered from an adult in good health. CDR3 sequence (DNA): TGCAGTGCTAGTGAGACAGGGGTTCGTTTACAAGAGACCCAGTACTTC. This translates into CSASETGVRLQETQYF.